The 2 T cell receptor beta chains below come from one sample, sequenced in a study of T cell clusters in autoimmune cytopenias. TRB amplification used roughly 250 ng of peripheral blood genomic DNA. TRB was amplified by touch-down multiplex PCR, primer pools A and B combined. One entry per CDR3 protein, without DNA, is what TCRdb gives after re-calling the multiplex PCR reads. This sample contains a few thousand distinct CDR3 sequences. The specimen was peripheral blood. Receptors originate from a human donor with an autoimmune cytopenia or autoimmune hepatitis (not recorded which).

The V and J genes are TRBV12-3 or TRBV12-4 and TRBJ2-1. CDR3 size: 13 residues. The CDR3 region is CASIPQNDNEQFF.

The gene calls are TRBV25-1 and TRBJ1-6; the TRBD1 assignment by TCRdb is unverifiable without DNA. Germline assignment: CDR1 MGHDK and CDR2 SYGVNS. CDR3 length equals 14 residues. The CDR3 is CASKPGLGPSPLHF.